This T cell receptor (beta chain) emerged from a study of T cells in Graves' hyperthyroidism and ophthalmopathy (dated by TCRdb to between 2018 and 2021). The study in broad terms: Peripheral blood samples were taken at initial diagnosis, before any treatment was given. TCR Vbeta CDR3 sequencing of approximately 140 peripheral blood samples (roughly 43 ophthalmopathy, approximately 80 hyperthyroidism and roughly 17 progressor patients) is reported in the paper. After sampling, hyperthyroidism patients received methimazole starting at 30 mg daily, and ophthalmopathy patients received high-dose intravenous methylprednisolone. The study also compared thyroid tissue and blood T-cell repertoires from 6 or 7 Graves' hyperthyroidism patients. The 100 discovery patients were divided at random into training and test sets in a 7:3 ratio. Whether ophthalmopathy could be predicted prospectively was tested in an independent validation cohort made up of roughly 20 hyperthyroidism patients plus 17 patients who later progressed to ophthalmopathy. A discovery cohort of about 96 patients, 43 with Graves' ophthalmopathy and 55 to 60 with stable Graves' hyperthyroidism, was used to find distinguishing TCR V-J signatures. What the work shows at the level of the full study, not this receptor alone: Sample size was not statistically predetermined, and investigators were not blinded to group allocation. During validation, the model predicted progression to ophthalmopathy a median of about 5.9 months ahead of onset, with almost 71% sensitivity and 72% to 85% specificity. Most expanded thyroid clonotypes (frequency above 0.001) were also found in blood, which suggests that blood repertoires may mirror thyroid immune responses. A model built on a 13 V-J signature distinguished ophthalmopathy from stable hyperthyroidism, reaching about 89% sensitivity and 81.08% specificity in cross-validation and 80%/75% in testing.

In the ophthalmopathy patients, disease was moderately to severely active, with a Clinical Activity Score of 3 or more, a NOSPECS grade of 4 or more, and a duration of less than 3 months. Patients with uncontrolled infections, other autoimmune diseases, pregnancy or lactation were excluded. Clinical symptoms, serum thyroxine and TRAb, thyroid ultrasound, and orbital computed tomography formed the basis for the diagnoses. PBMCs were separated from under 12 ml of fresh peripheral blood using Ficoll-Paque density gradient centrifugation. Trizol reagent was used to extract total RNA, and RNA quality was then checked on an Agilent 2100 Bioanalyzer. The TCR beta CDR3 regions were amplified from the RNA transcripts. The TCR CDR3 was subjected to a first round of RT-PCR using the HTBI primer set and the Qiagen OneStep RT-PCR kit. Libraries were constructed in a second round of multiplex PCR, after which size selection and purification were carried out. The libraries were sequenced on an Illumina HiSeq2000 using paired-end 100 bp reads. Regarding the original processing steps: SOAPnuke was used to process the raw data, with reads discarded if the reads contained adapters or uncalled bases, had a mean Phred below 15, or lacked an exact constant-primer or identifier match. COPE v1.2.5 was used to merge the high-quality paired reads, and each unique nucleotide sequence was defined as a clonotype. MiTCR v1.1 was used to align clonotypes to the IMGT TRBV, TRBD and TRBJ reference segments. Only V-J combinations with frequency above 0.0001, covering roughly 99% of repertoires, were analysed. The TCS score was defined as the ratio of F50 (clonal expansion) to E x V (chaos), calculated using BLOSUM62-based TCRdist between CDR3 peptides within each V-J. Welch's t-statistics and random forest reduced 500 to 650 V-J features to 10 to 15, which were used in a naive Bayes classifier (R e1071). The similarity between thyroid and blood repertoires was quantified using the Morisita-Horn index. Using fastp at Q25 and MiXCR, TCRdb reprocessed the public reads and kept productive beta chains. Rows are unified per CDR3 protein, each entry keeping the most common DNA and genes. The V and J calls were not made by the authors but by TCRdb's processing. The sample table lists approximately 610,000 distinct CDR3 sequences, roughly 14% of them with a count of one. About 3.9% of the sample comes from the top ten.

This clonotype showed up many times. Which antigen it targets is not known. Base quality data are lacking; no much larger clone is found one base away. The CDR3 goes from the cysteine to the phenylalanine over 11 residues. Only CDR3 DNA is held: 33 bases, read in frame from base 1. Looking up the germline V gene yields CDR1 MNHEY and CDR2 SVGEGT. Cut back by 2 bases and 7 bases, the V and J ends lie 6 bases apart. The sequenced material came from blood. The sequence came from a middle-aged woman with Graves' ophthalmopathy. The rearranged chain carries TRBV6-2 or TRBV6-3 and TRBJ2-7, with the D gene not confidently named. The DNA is TGTGCCAGCAGTTACCTCCGGGAGCAGTACTTC. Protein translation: CASSYLREQYF.